This TCR beta chain was identified in a study of blood T cell repertoires in COVID-19. Across the study: Samples came from the United States, Italy and Spain, spanning acute and convalescent COVID-19.

V lost 4 bases and J lost 9, with 10 bases in between. Germline assignment: CDR1 SGHAT and CDR2 FQNNGV. CDR3 length equals 13 residues. The method was immunoSEQ multiplex PCR; TCRdb's version includes in-frame clones alone and lacks a portion of them. The sample holds around 250,000 clones; approximately 90% are singletons and the top ten take 2.2%. The TCR comes from a man aged 25-40 years who had recovered from COVID-19. V usage is TRBV11-2 and J usage is TRBJ1-6; D remains unclear. Sequenced sample: peripheral blood. The CDR3: CASSSDPRSPLHF. For the CDR3, the DNA is TGTGCCAGCAGCTCAGACCCGCGTTCACCCCTCCACTTT.